These 21 T cell receptor beta chains came from one sample sequenced in a study of blood T cell repertoires in COVID-19. The assay was immunoSEQ multiplex PCR, and TCRdb's table has in-frame clones only and misses some. The sample contains around 97,000 clones, around 87% of which appear only once. What was sequenced was peripheral blood. Receptors were obtained from a human donor in a cohort sampled during active COVID-19.

This CDR3 is CASSSGRVDTQYF. The CDR3 DNA follows: TGTGCCAGCAGCTCGGGGAGAGTGGATACGCAGTATTTT. The gene calls are TRBV7-9 and TRBJ2-3; a possible D gene is TRBD2 (5 bases). The V end lost 4 bases, the J end lost 6 bases, and 11 bases lay between the germline ends. Germline CDR1 reads SEHNR; CDR2 reads FQNEAQ (reference sequence). The CDR3 has 13 residues.

The chain recombines TRBV7-9 with TRBJ1-3; 9 bases fit TRBD1. This CDR3 has 19 residues. Germline V gives CDR1 SEHNR, CDR2 FQNEAQ (reference sequence). Germline trimming cut 8 bases from V and 0 bases from J; bases unmatched to any gene: 17. The CDR3, as DNA: TGTGCCAGCCGGTTCGGTGGTGGGGACAGGGCCGCCTCTGGAAACACCATATATTTT. This encodes CASRFGGGDRAASGNTIYF.

The chain carries TRBV27 and TRBJ2-4; no firm D call. CDR3 size: 13 residues. V lost 6 bases to trimming and J lost 6 bases, with 12 bases between them. Germline assignment: CDR1 MNHEY and CDR2 SMNVEV (reference sequence). CDR3 sequence (DNA): TGTGCCAGCAGCCCAGGCTTGGGAAACATTCAGTACTTC. This gives the protein CASSPGLGNIQYF.

The chain couples TRBV5-1 to TRBJ2-7; 7 nucleotides align to TRBD1. Germline CDR1 is SGHRS and CDR2 is YFSETQ. This CDR3 is built from 18 residues. V lost 3 bases to trimming and J lost 0 bases; unmatched junction nucleotides: 15. CDR3 protein: CASSSQPSGTVSSYEQYF. The CDR3 DNA reads TGCGCCAGCAGCTCGCAACCCTCCGGGACAGTAAGCTCCTACGAGCAGTACTTC.

V and J are TRBV2 and TRBJ1-1; TRBD1 is a possible D gene (6 bases). With 10 bases removed from V and 1 base from J, the gap between germline ends came to 10 bases. The CDR3 contains 12 residues. Germline V CDR1 and CDR2: SNHLY, FYNNEI. The CDR3 bases are TGTGCCATGGGGACATCGAACACTGAAGCTTTCTTT. Protein product: CAMGTSNTEAFF.

This clone was counted a few times. CDR3 nucleotides: TGTGCCAGCAGCACCCGGGAGACGTGGAACACCGGGGAGCTGTTTTTT. Its translation: CASSTRETWNTGELFF. This rearrangement joins TRBV11-2 to TRBJ2-2, with D perhaps matching TRBD2 (6 bases). The V end was cut by 5 bases, the J end by 1 base, with 14 bases between. This CDR3 comprises 16 residues. Per germline, CDR1 SGHAT and CDR2 FQNNGV.

The V call is TRBV11-3, the J call TRBJ2-1, with TRBD2 as a possible D gene (7 bases). The CDR3 sequence is 14 residues long. Per the germline V gene, CDR1 is SGHNT and CDR2 is YENEEA. V gave up 5 bases and J gave up 6 bases, with 14 bases separating them. Here the CDR3 reads CASSVGGDGNEQFF. CDR3 nucleotides: TGTGCCAGCAGCGTAGGGGGGGACGGCAATGAGCAGTTCTTC.

This chain joins TRBV7-8 and TRBJ1-1, with D hard to call. The CDR3 spans 14 residues. Germline CDR1 SGHVS, CDR2 FQNEAQ. Trimming stripped 2 bases from V and 4 bases from J, with 11 bases between. Written as DNA, the CDR3 is TGTGCCAGCAGCTTAACGGTGGAGGGCACTGAAGCTTTCTTT. The encoded protein is CASSLTVEGTEAFF.

The chain employs TRBV18 and TRBJ2-6; 7 nucleotides agree with TRBD2. This CDR3 is 19 amino acids long. In germline, CDR1 is KGHSH, CDR2 LQKENI. J lost 4 bases, V lost 0 bases, and 12 bases had no gene match. The CDR3, as DNA: TGTGCCAGCTCACCACCGGGGGGGACTCTGAAACTCGGGGCCAACGTCCTGACTTTC. This translates into CASSPPGGTLKLGANVLTF.

The rearrangement uses TRBV6-1 and TRBJ1-4; TRBD1 matches 7 bases. Germline V gene sequence: CDR1 MNHNS, CDR2 SASEGT. Losses at the gene ends were 2 bases for V and 4 bases for J; bases not matched to a gene: 4. This CDR3 comprises 15 residues. The CDR3 protein is CASSELQGSNEKLFF. In nucleotides, the CDR3 is TGTGCCAGCAGTGAATTACAGGGGAGTAATGAAAAACTGTTTTTT.

This chain links TRBV4-2 with TRBJ2-3; D is perhaps TRBD1 (5 bases). Trimming stripped 4 bases from V and 4 bases from J, with 15 bases between. The CDR3 extends over 15 amino acids. From germline, CDR1 is LGHNA and CDR2 YNFKEQ. The CDR3 sequence is CASSRKLGASDTQYF. Here the CDR3 DNA reads TGTGCCAGCAGCCGTAAACTTGGGGCTTCAGATACGCAGTATTTT.

This chain uses TRBV7-8 with TRBJ1-1; no definite D call. The CDR3 covers 14 residues. In germline, CDR1 is SGHVS, CDR2 FQNEAQ. V dropped 0 bases and J dropped 2 bases, with 7 bases sitting between them. The chain's CDR3 is CASSLAMSNTEAFF. CDR3 coding DNA: TGTGCCAGCAGCTTAGCGATGAGTAACACTGAAGCTTTCTTT.

The J gene is TRBJ2-1, the V gene TRBV5-1; tentative D call: TRBD2 (6 bases). Germline loops: CDR1 SGHRS, CDR2 YFSETQ. Trimming removed 6 bases at V and 3 bases at J, with 16 bases between. The CDR3 is 15 amino acids. The CDR3 nucleotides are TGCGCCAGCACCCCCGGGAGCGGAGACTACAATGAGCAGTTCTTC. Translation gives CASTPGSGDYNEQFF.

The rearrangement joins TRBV20-1 to TRBJ1-6, with D tentatively TRBD1 (5 bases). Germline CDR1 is DFQATT and CDR2 is SNEGSKA (reference sequence). Trimming took off 3 bases at V and 8 bases at J, with 14 bases between the two ends. The CDR3 is made up of 14 amino acids. The CDR3: CSASTPGGDSPLHF. For the CDR3, the DNA is TGCAGTGCTAGTACCCCCGGAGGGGATTCACCCCTCCACTTT.

The chain has TRBV10-3 and TRBJ2-7, with D possibly matching TRBD2 (5 bases). The CDR3 consists of 14 residues. The V gene's germline CDR1 is ENHRY and CDR2 SYGVKD. Trimming took 0 bases from V and 2 from J, leaving 8 bases between them. CDR3 in DNA: TGTGCCATCAGTGAGTCCCCCGGGACCTACGAGCAGTACTTC. Its translation is CAISESPGTYEQYF.

The J gene is TRBJ1-6, the V gene TRBV7-8; D possibly corresponds to TRBD1 (6 bases). This CDR3 spans 15 amino acids. Per the germline V gene, CDR1 is SGHVS and CDR2 is FQNEAQ. Trimming cost V 5 bases and J 6 bases, with 14 bases left between them. The CDR3 protein is CASSVIQGFNSPLHF. CDR3 bases: TGTGCCAGCAGCGTGATACAGGGTTTTAATTCACCCCTCCACTTT.

The V gene is TRBV4-3, the J gene TRBJ1-2; tentative D call: TRBD1 (5 bases). Germline CDR1 LGHNA, CDR2 YSLEER. CDR3 length: 14 amino acids. Trimming took 3 bases from V and 6 from J, leaving 14 bases between them. CDR3 DNA sequence: TGCGCCAGCAGCCAGGACACTCGAGTGGATGGCTACACCTTC. Translation: CASSQDTRVDGYTF.

This chain uses TRBV5-1 with TRBJ2-1, with 8 bases fitting TRBD1. Germline V gene lookup returns CDR1 SGHRS and CDR2 YFSETQ. This CDR3 spans 15 amino acids. The V segment lost 4 bases and the J segment 7 bases; nucleotides outside the gene matches: 10. The DNA for the CDR3 is TGCGCCAGCAGCCTGGCGGGACAGGTTGAGAATGAGCAGTTCTTC. Its protein product is CASSLAGQVENEQFF.

The chain recombines TRBV7-8 with TRBJ2-1; the D gene is possibly TRBD2 (5 bases). Trimming shortened V by 5 bases and J by 6 bases, and 11 bases separated the two germline ends. The CDR3 length is 13 residues. Germline values: CDR1 SGHVS, CDR2 FQNEAQ. CDR3 DNA: TGTGCCAGCAGCAACGGGATAGGCAATGAGCAGTTCTTC. Translating gives CASSNGIGNEQFF.

The rearrangement uses TRBV9 and TRBJ2-7; 12 bases line up with TRBD2. This CDR3 has 17 residues. Germline V gene lookup returns CDR1 SGDLS and CDR2 YYNGEE. Unmatched junction bases numbered 9, after V lost 2 bases and J lost 3 bases. CDR3 nucleotide sequence: TGTGCCAGCAGCGTGGGCACGCCACTAGCGGGAGGCTACGAGCAGTACTTC. Amino acids: CASSVGTPLAGGYEQYF. The full variable domain, completed using reference TRBV9 and TRBJ2-7, is DSGVTQTPKHLITATGQRVTLRCSPRSGDLSVYWYQQSLDQGLQFLIQYYNGEERAKGNILERFSAQQFPDLHSELNLSSLELGDSALYFCASSVGTPLAGGYEQYFGPGTRLTVT.

This rearrangement joins TRBV19 to TRBJ2-7, with 7 bases aligning to TRBD1. V was clipped by 6 bases and J by 3 bases; unmatched bases: 11. Germline V gives CDR1 LNHDA, CDR2 SQIVND (reference sequence). The CDR3 consists of 15 residues. CDR3 in DNA: TGTGCCAGTAGCACAATCCGGGACAGTTACTACGAGCAGTACTTC. Its translation: CASSTIRDSYYEQYF. Looking up the rest from reference TRBV19 and TRBJ2-7 gives the full variable domain: DGGITQSPKYLFRKEGQNVTLSCEQNLNHDAMYWYRQDPGQGLRLIYYSQIVNDFQKGDIAEGYSVSREKKESFPLTVTSAQKNPTAFYLCASSTIRDSYYEQYFGPGTRLTVT.